The next 26 T cell receptor beta chains were all read from a single sample in a study of T cell responses to AZD1222 COVID-19 vaccine. The assay was immunoSEQ multiplex PCR, and TCRdb's table has in-frame clones only and misses some. This sample carries under 200,000 clones, roughly nine tenths of them seen once, and the ten largest clones take less than 1.6%. The specimen comprised peripheral blood, sampled on day 0 of AZD1222 vaccination. These receptors all come from an adult in good health.

This clone was seen just once. V and J are TRBV6-4 and TRBJ2-1; a weak D match, TRBD2 (6 bases). The germline V and J ends were trimmed by 0 bases and 12 bases, with 12 bases remaining between them. The CDR3 runs 13 residues. Germline V gives CDR1 MRHNA, CDR2 SNTAGT. DNA for the CDR3: TGTGCCAGCAGTGACTCAAACAGCGGGTGGCAGTTCTTC. Protein: CASSDSNSGWQFF.

The chain couples TRBV6-1 to TRBJ2-2; maybe TRBD1 (5 bases). V dropped 3 bases and J dropped 4 bases, with 6 bases sitting between them. Germline values: CDR1 MNHNS, CDR2 SASEGT. The CDR3 is made up of 13 amino acids. Written as DNA, the CDR3 is TGTGCCAGCAGTGAGGACATCACCGGGGAGCTGTTTTTT. Its translation: CASSEDITGELFF.

J is TRBJ1-5 and V is TRBV28; no reliable D call. The CDR3 loop spans 16 amino acids. With 1 base removed from V and 3 bases from J, the gap between germline ends came to 13 bases. Per the germline V gene, CDR1 is MDHEN and CDR2 is SYDVKM. The CDR3 loop is CASSLSYPGLNQPQHF. CDR3 sequence (DNA): TGTGCCAGCAGTTTATCGTACCCGGGCCTCAATCAGCCCCAGCATTTT. The complete variable domain, with remaining parts taken from reference TRBV28 and TRBJ1-5, reads DVKVTQSSRYLVKRTGEKVFLECVQDMDHENMFWYRQDPGLGLRLIYFSYDVKMKEKGDIPEGYSVSREKKERFSLILESASTNQTSMYLCASSLSYPGLNQPQHFGDGTRLSIL.

V usage is TRBV28 and J usage is TRBJ1-2, with 7 bases that match TRBD1. This CDR3 comprises 16 residues. Per germline, CDR1 MDHEN and CDR2 SYDVKM. The junction had 15 bases not matched to a gene; V was cut back by 7 bases and J by 4 bases. This chain's CDR3 is CASTPGGRTQIYGYTF. The CDR3 DNA sequence: TGTGCCAGCACGCCAGGGGGGCGAACCCAAATCTATGGCTACACCTTC.

The V gene is TRBV5-1, the J gene TRBJ2-3; weak D call: TRBD2 (6 bases). In germline, CDR1 is SGHRS, CDR2 YFSETQ. The CDR3 contains 14 residues. Between the trimmed V and J ends, which lost 1 base and 3 bases, there was a span of 9 bases. CDR3 nucleotides: TGCGCCAGCAGCTTGCCCGGGGGAACAGATACGCAGTATTTT. This translates into CASSLPGGTDTQYF.

This sequence joins TRBV10-3 and TRBJ2-1; D remains unclear. Trimming took off 3 bases at V and 1 base at J, with 7 bases between the two ends. Germline CDR1 ENHRY, CDR2 SYGVKD. CDR3 length equals 14 residues. The CDR3 nucleotides read TGTGCCATCAGTGACAGGCCTTCCTACAATGAGCAGTTCTTC. Its translation: CAISDRPSYNEQFF.

The chain recombines TRBV9 with TRBJ1-1; D is undetermined. The CDR3 contains 14 residues. V was pared by 0 bases and J by 5 bases, with 11 bases between. Germline CDR1 reads SGDLS; CDR2 reads YYNGEE. The CDR3 loop reads CASSVGGEGTEAFF. CDR3 sequence (DNA): TGTGCCAGCAGCGTAGGCGGGGAAGGGACTGAAGCTTTCTTT.

The rearrangement uses TRBV27 and TRBJ1-2; 7 bases are shared with TRBD1. Germline CDR1 and CDR2: MNHEY and SMNVEV (reference sequence). The CDR3 consists of 18 residues. V dropped 4 bases and J dropped 3; count of bases not matched to a gene: 17. CDR3 sequence (DNA): TGTGCCAGCAGTTACTCCATTGCGGGGGACAGAAAGTACTATGGCTACACCTTC. Translated: CASSYSIAGDRKYYGYTF.

The CDR3 is CASSQVGGYTF. CDR3 coding DNA: TGTGCCAGCAGCCAAGTTGGTGGCTACACCTTC. The chain has TRBV4-2 and TRBJ1-2; D call uncertain. Germline CDR1 and CDR2: LGHNA and YNFKEQ. This CDR3 is 11 amino acids long. The V end lost 1 base, the J end lost 7 bases, and 4 bases lay between the germline ends.

This clone is a singleton in its sample. The V call is TRBV5-8, the J call TRBJ2-2; possibly TRBD2 for D (6 bases). The CDR3 spans 17 residues. The V end was cut by 4 bases, the J end by 3 bases, with 19 bases between. Per germline, CDR1 SGHTS and CDR2 YDEGEE. In DNA, the CDR3 is TGTGCCAGCAGCCGCTTTAAGGGCGGGGACTACACCGGGGAGCTGTTTTTT. Amino acids: CASSRFKGGDYTGELFF.

V usage is TRBV2 and J usage is TRBJ1-6; TRBD1 is a possible D gene (6 bases). V dropped 7 bases and J dropped 6 bases, with 13 bases sitting between them. The CDR3 has 14 amino acids. Germline values: CDR1 SNHLY, CDR2 FYNNEI. CDR3 DNA: TGTGCCAGCATAGCGGGACAACTTAATTCACCCCTCCACTTT. The encoded protein is CASIAGQLNSPLHF.

The genes are TRBV4-1 and TRBJ1-5; D is perhaps TRBD1 (5 bases). CDR1 is MGHRA and CDR2 is YSYEKL in the germline V gene. CDR3 length equals 15 residues. V lost 4 bases, J lost 1 base, and 11 bases lay in between. DNA of the CDR3: TGCGCCAGCAGCCCCAGGGATTCGAGCAATCAGCCCCAGCATTTT. Translating gives CASSPRDSSNQPQHF.

The chain links TRBV7-8 to TRBJ1-5, with D perhaps TRBD1 (5 bases). V lost 5 bases and J lost 1, with 21 bases in between. The CDR3 runs 18 residues. CDR1 is SGHVS and CDR2 is FQNEAQ in the germline V gene. The CDR3 DNA is TGTGCCAGCAGCCTTTACCGATCCGGGGCGTTAAGCAATCAGCCCCAGCATTTT. Translated, it gives CASSLYRSGALSNQPQHF.

The chain joins TRBV28 to TRBJ1-1; D is possibly TRBD1 (5 bases). Trimming cost V 5 bases and J 7 bases, with 17 bases left between them. This CDR3 is built from 14 residues. The germline V gene encodes CDR1 MDHEN and CDR2 SYDVKM. Here the CDR3 DNA reads TGTGCCAGCAGTAGGAGCCAGGGTTCACATGAAGCTTTCTTT. Its protein product is CASSRSQGSHEAFF.

The V call is TRBV7-2, the J call TRBJ1-6; 8 bases line up with TRBD1. Germline loops: CDR1 SGHTA, CDR2 FQGNSA. The CDR3 loop spans 13 amino acids. The V gene end was trimmed by 1 base and the J gene end by 10 bases; junction bases not matched to a gene: 0. CDR3 bases: TGTGCCAGCAGCTTAGGGACAGGGTCACCCCTCCACTTT. Protein sequence: CASSLGTGSPLHF.

The chain couples TRBV5-6 to TRBJ1-1, with D tentatively TRBD1 (6 bases). CDR3 size: 12 residues. V lost 6 bases and J lost 8, with 14 bases in between. Germline V gene lookup returns CDR1 SGHDT and CDR2 YYEEEE. The CDR3 sequence: CASTKWTEEAFF. The CDR3 DNA sequence: TGTGCCAGCACCAAATGGACAGAGGAAGCTTTCTTT.

This chain joins TRBV28 and TRBJ1-2, with no clear D. Trimming pared 6 bases from V and 4 bases from J, leaving 9 bases between. The germline V gene encodes CDR1 MDHEN and CDR2 SYDVKM. The CDR3 contains 12 residues. CDR3 sequence reads: CASSLHGYGYTF. In nucleotides, the CDR3 is TGTGCCAGCAGCCTCCATGGCTATGGCTACACCTTC.

J is TRBJ1-3 and V is TRBV28, with D unresolved. Germline V gene lookup returns CDR1 MDHEN and CDR2 SYDVKM. The V end lost 2 bases, the J end lost 3 bases, and 17 bases lay between the germline ends. This CDR3 comprises 17 residues. CDR3 amino acids: CASSLLGGLNLGNTIYF. In DNA, the CDR3 is TGTGCCAGCAGTTTACTTGGAGGGCTGAACCTTGGAAACACCATATATTTT. The whole variable domain, remainder taken from reference TRBV28 and TRBJ1-3, is DVKVTQSSRYLVKRTGEKVFLECVQDMDHENMFWYRQDPGLGLRLIYFSYDVKMKEKGDIPEGYSVSREKKERFSLILESASTNQTSMYLCASSLLGGLNLGNTIYFGEGSWLTVV.

The gene calls are TRBV2 and TRBJ2-1; D remains unclear. The germline V gene encodes CDR1 SNHLY and CDR2 FYNNEI. V gave up 5 bases and J gave up 7 bases, with 9 bases separating them. This CDR3 has 12 residues. CDR3 in amino acids: CASSRIGNEQFF. CDR3 nucleotide sequence: TGTGCCAGCAGTCGTATAGGGAATGAGCAGTTCTTC.

The chain recombines TRBV30 with TRBJ2-4, with D maybe TRBD2 (6 bases). Trimming pared 4 bases from V and 2 bases from J, leaving 9 bases between. The CDR3 is made up of 13 amino acids. Germline V gives CDR1 GTSNPN, CDR2 SVGIG (reference sequence). The CDR3 DNA reads TGTGCCTGGACCGGGACTTCCAAAAACATTCAGTACTTC. Amino acid sequence: CAWTGTSKNIQYF.

V usage is TRBV18 and J usage is TRBJ1-1; TRBD1 aligns across 8 bases. Germline CDR1 is KGHSH and CDR2 is LQKENI. The CDR3 sequence is 16 residues long. Trimming at V came to 6 bases and at J to 1 base, leaving 10 bases not matched to a gene. The CDR3, as DNA: TGTGCCAGCTCTCCGGGACAGGATTATGGGAACACTGAAGCTTTCTTT. As protein: CASSPGQDYGNTEAFF.

The CDR3 region has the DNA TGCGCCAGCAGACTCTCCCGGGGTGGGAACACTGAAGCTTTCTTT. Translated: CASRLSRGGNTEAFF. The chain uses TRBV5-1 and TRBJ1-1; D uncertain. Germline V gene sequence: CDR1 SGHRS, CDR2 YFSETQ. V shed 5 bases and J shed 1 base, with 15 bases lying between them. The CDR3 is 15 residues long. Full variable domain (remainder filled in from reference TRBV5-1 and TRBJ1-1): KAGVTQTPRYLIKTRGQQVTLSCSPISGHRSVSWYQQTPGQGLQFLFEYFSETQRNKGNFPGRFSGRQFSNSRSEMNVSTLELGDSALYLCASRLSRGGNTEAFFGQGTRLTVV.

The rearrangement joins TRBV3-1 (or the pseudogene TRBV3-2) to TRBJ2-2, with D unresolved. The CDR3 length is 13 residues. Trimming took 4 bases from V and 8 from J, leaving 11 bases between them. CDR1 and CDR2 (germline): LGHDT, YNNKEL (reference sequence). The CDR3 DNA reads as TGTGCCAGCAGCCGCCAAGTTGAAGGGGAGCTGTTTTTT. This gives the protein CASSRQVEGELFF.

This chain uses TRBV15 with TRBJ1-6; D uncertain. The germline CDR1 and CDR2 sequences are LNHNV and YYDKDF (reference sequence). CDR3 size: 15 residues. Trimming stripped 1 base from V and 5 bases from J, with 9 bases between. CDR3 coding DNA: TGTGCCACCAGCAGAGCCCTTGGGAATAATTCACCCCTCCACTTT. This sequence encodes CATSRALGNNSPLHF.

This clone was seen a few times. CDR3 amino acids: CASSLTQGPTEAFF. The CDR3 region has the DNA TGTGCCAGCAGCTTAACTCAGGGACCCACTGAAGCTTTCTTT. The V and J genes are TRBV7-2 and TRBJ1-1; TRBD1 is a possible D gene (5 bases). CDR1 and CDR2 from the germline V gene are SGHTA and FQGNSA. This CDR3 comprises 14 residues. V lost 2 bases and J lost 4, with 11 bases in between.

The chain joins TRBV4-2 to TRBJ2-5; a possible D gene is TRBD1 (5 bases). CDR1 is LGHNA, CDR2 YNFKEQ, per germline. V gave up 1 base and J gave up 5 bases, with 11 bases separating them. The CDR3 is 14 amino acids. The CDR3, as DNA: TGTGCCAGCAGCCAAGGGGGCTTAGAGGAGACCCAGTACTTC. Its translation: CASSQGGLEETQYF.